One sample yielded the 3 T cell receptor beta chains listed below, sequenced in a study of T cell responses to AZD1222 COVID-19 vaccine. The table came from immunoSEQ multiplex PCR; TCRdb's copy has only in-frame clones and leaves some out. The sample shows 150,000 to 200,000 clones, 80% to 95% of them seen only once. The sequencing used peripheral blood, collected on day 0 of AZD1222 vaccination. These receptors all stem from an adult in good health.

The chain has TRBV9 and TRBJ1-1, with a weak D call TRBD1 (5 bases). This CDR3 spans 18 amino acids. V dropped 2 bases and J dropped 8 bases, with 28 bases sitting between them. Germline CDR1 is SGDLS and CDR2 is YYNGEE. CDR3 residues: CASSVGAGGTAIIQEAFF. CDR3 DNA sequence: TGTGCCAGCAGCGTCGGGGCTGGAGGAACCGCGATCATACAAGAAGCTTTCTTT.

The rearrangement uses TRBV5-4 and TRBJ2-6, with 8 bases lining up with TRBD1. Germline V gives CDR1 SGHNT, CDR2 YYREEE (reference sequence). With 3 bases clipped from V and 4 bases from J, the junction kept 9 bases outside the gene matches. The length of the CDR3 is 17 residues. The CDR3 nucleotides are TGTGCCAGCAGCTCCACCCAGGGGGCTCCCGGGGCCAACGTCCTGACTTTC. Its protein product is CASSSTQGAPGANVLTF.

The rearrangement uses TRBV19 and TRBJ2-7; TRBD2 aligns across 8 bases. The trim removed 10 bases at V and 4 bases at J, leaving 9 bases unmatched. The CDR3 extends over 13 amino acids. CDR1 is LNHDA, CDR2 SQIVND, per germline (reference sequence). The CDR3 nucleotides read TGTGCCACCGCCGGGGGGGGCTTTTACGAGCAGTACTTC. This codes for CATAGGGFYEQYF.